Listed below are T cell receptor beta chains from one sample, sequenced in a study of breast tumors, draining lymph nodes, adjacent tissues. From the multiplex PCR reads, TCRdb called clonotypes with MiXCR, one entry per CDR3 protein. There are under 250,000 distinct CDR3 sequences in the sample; 32% occur only once, and 1.3% to 1.5% lies in the top ten. Material for sequencing was axillary lymph node tissue. The receptors derive from a female donor with breast cancer. Some clones in this sample may be carry-over from other donors' samples. CDR3s include the opening cysteine and the closing phenylalanine or tryptophan. A D gene is named only where the DNA matches it firmly. Expanded clones get a size class; other rows say once, few or many, or leave the size out.

CASSLNRAGANVLTF | TGTGCCAGCAGCTTAAACAGGGCCGGGGCCAACGTCCTGACTTTC | many | TRBV11-2 | - | TRBJ2-6
CASKGHISYEQYF | TGTGCCAGCAAAGGACATATCTCCTACGAGCAGTACTTC | many | TRBV5-6 | - | TRBJ2-7
CASGYSGPPAQYF | TGTGCCAGCGGTTACTCGGGGCCTCCCGCGCAGTACTTC | - | TRBV6-5 | - | TRBJ2-7
CASSSRGAAYEQYF | TGTGCCAGCAGCTCGAGGGGGGCGGCCTACGAGCAGTACTTC | many | TRBV11-2 | - | TRBJ2-7
CASRGTSVHNEQYF | TGCGCCAGCAGGGGGACTAGCGTTCACAATGAGCAGTATTTT | - | TRBV5-1 | TRBD2 | TRBJ2-3
CASSLGSGGRYEQYF | TGTGCCAGCAGCCTGGGTAGCGGGGGTCGCTACGAGCAGTACTTC | many | TRBV11-2 | TRBD2 | TRBJ2-7
CASSGDRQETQHF | TGCGCCAGCAGCGGGGACAGACAAGAGACCCAGCATTTT | - | TRBV2 | TRBD1 | TRBJ1-5
CASSQERGGKNEKLFF | TGTGCCAGCAGCCAGGAGCGAGGGGGGAAAAATGAAAAACTGTTTTTT | many | TRBV4-2 | - | TRBJ1-4
CASSDRGFDEQYF | TGTGCCAGCAGTGACAGGGGTTTCGACGAGCAGTACTTC | many | TRBV2 | - | TRBJ2-7
CASSIGQLNSGNTIYF | TGTGCCAGCAGCATAGGACAGTTAAACTCTGGAAACACCATATATTTT | many | TRBV5-6 | - | TRBJ1-3
CASSSPGRAGTHEQYF | TGTGCCAGCAGCTCTCCCGGGAGGGCGGGAACCCACGAGCAGTACTTC | once | TRBV5-1 | TRBD2 | TRBJ2-7
CASSQWMLEQYF | TGTGCCAGCAGCCAGTGGATGCTAGAGCAGTACTTC | many | TRBV3-2 | - | TRBJ2-7
CSARRLASTDTQYF | TGCAGTGCTAGACGTCTAGCAAGCACAGATACGCAGTATTTT | - | TRBV20-1 | - | TRBJ2-3
CASSQDRGEGDEELFF | TGTGCCAGCAGCCAAGATCGGGGTGAAGGGGATGAAGAACTGTTTTTT | - | TRBV4-2 | - | TRBJ1-4
CASSFRKGMGTEAFF | TGTGCCAGCAGCTTTAGGAAGGGCATGGGCACTGAAGCTTTCTTT | many | TRBV7-2 | - | TRBJ1-1
CASSLSVLGDTQYF | TGTGCCAGCAGCCTTAGCGTCCTCGGGGATACGCAGTATTTT | many | TRBV3-1 | - | TRBJ2-3
CASSPPIEGPNYGYTF | TGTGCCAGCAGCCCCCCCATTGAGGGGCCTAACTATGGCTACACCTTC | many | TRBV9 | - | TRBJ1-2
CSFSGTTGELFF | TGCAGCTTTAGCGGGACTACCGGGGAGCTGTTTTTT | many | TRBV29-1 | TRBD2 | TRBJ2-2
CASSPVDYSTGELFF | TGTGCCAGCAGCCCCGTCGACTATTCCACCGGGGAGCTGTTTTTT | many | TRBV7-6 | - | TRBJ2-2
CASARETGELYF | TGTGCCAGCGCGCGGGAGACCGGGGAGCTGTACTTC | - | TRBV11-3 | TRBD2 | TRBJ2-7
CASSIDSGRFNEQFF | TGTGCCAGTAGTATAGACAGCGGGAGGTTCAATGAGCAGTTCTTC | many | TRBV19 | TRBD2 | TRBJ2-1
CSARVGTSGSREQFF | TGCAGTGCTAGAGTCGGGACTAGCGGGAGTCGTGAGCAGTTCTTC | many | TRBV20-1 | TRBD2 | TRBJ2-1